One and the same sample provided the 10 T cell receptor beta chains below, sequenced in a study of T cells after yellow fever vaccination. TCRdb independently ran MiXCR on the 5' RACE reads; one entry per CDR3 protein. Of 300,000 to 400,000 distinct CDR3 sequences listed, around 11% were seen once; the top ten hold roughly 3%. This specimen was CD4+ T cells sorted from PBMCs, taken 45 days after the yellow fever booster vaccination. These receptors were collected from a man aged 18 to 30 who received the YFV17D yellow fever vaccine.

This clonotype was counted only a few times. The rearrangement links TRBV11-2 to TRBJ1-6; D unclear. CDR1 and CDR2 from the germline V gene are SGHAT and FQNNGV. V was shortened by 2 bases and J by 4 bases, with 9 bases between the two germline ends. CDR3 length: 15 amino acids. CDR3 amino acids: CASSLLRIYNSPLHF. In DNA, the CDR3 is TGTGCCAGCAGCTTACTACGCATTTATAATTCACCCCTCCACTTT.

This clonotype was observed a handful of times. The V gene is TRBV20-1, the J gene TRBJ1-5; perhaps TRBD1 as D (6 bases). The CDR3 runs 12 residues. CDR1 is DFQATT and CDR2 is SNEGSKA in the germline V gene (reference sequence). Trimming took off 5 bases at V and 7 bases at J, with 12 bases between the two ends. The CDR3 DNA is TGCAGTGCTCAACAGGGCCGCCAGCCCCAGCATTTT. Protein sequence: CSAQQGRQPQHF.

This sequence joins TRBV5-6 and TRBJ1-5, with D maybe TRBD1 (5 bases). This CDR3 has 15 residues. V gave up 3 bases and J gave up 6 bases, with 16 bases separating them. The germline V gene encodes CDR1 SGHDT and CDR2 YYEEEE. The CDR3 sequence: CASSWQSGRGQPQHF. CDR3 nucleotides: TGTGCCAGCAGCTGGCAGTCCGGGAGGGGTCAGCCCCAGCATTTT. Based on the CDR3 plus reference TRBV5-6 and TRBJ1-5, the full variable domain is DAGVTQSPTHLIKTRGQQVTLRCSPKSGHDTVSWYQQALGQGPQFIFQYYEEEERQRGNFPDRFSGHQFPNYSSELNVNALLLGDSALYLCASSWQSGRGQPQHFGDGTRLSIL.

V is TRBV7-9 and J is TRBJ2-1; 9 positions match TRBD1. Germline-derived CDR1 and CDR2 are SEHNR and FQNEAQ (reference sequence). CDR3 length: 15 residues. Unmatched junction bases numbered 5, after V lost 5 bases and J lost 3 bases. The CDR3 nucleotides read TGTGCCAGCAGCCTTCGACAGGGGGGCTACAATGAGCAGTTCTTC. Protein: CASSLRQGGYNEQFF.

Many counts were recorded for this clonotype. This chain connects TRBV27 to TRBJ1-1; the D gene is possibly TRBD1 (6 bases). The germline V and J ends were trimmed by 3 bases and 1 base, with 15 bases remaining between them. The CDR3 contains 16 residues. CDR1 is MNHEY, CDR2 SMNVEV, per germline (reference sequence). The CDR3 sequence: CASSLGWGHPNTEAFF. The DNA for the CDR3 is TGTGCCAGCAGTTTGGGGTGGGGACACCCGAACACTGAAGCTTTCTTT.

The chain couples TRBV12-3 or TRBV12-4 to TRBJ1-2; D remains unclear. The CDR3 has 15 amino acids. Trimming removed 0 bases from V and 0 bases from J, with 8 bases in between. Written as DNA, the CDR3 is TGTGCCAGCAGTTTAGCGAACGTCCCTAACTATGGCTACACCTTC. Translated: CASSLANVPNYGYTF.

This clonotype was detected many times. The chain uses TRBV20-1 and TRBJ1-6, with D unresolved. The CDR3 length is 11 residues. The germline CDR1 and CDR2 sequences are DFQATT and SNEGSKA (reference sequence). V lost 5 bases and J 14 bases, leaving 13 bases between the germline ends. CDR3 nucleotides: TGCAGTGCTCCCGTGCAAGAGTCCCTCCACTTT. Amino acids: CSAPVQESLHF.

This clonotype has more than one count but fewer than ten. The rearrangement uses TRBV11-3 and TRBJ2-2; TRBD2 might be the D (6 bases). Germline V gene sequence: CDR1 SGHNT, CDR2 YENEEA. V was shortened by 1 base and J by 3 bases, with 9 bases between the two germline ends. The CDR3 consists of 15 residues. CDR3 nucleotides: TGTGCCAGCAGCTTAGGTGGGGACTACACCGGGGAGCTGTTTTTT. Translated: CASSLGGDYTGELFF. Using reference TRBV11-3 and TRBJ2-2 for the parts outside the CDR3, the full variable domain is EAGVVQSPRYKIIEKKQPVAFWCNPISGHNTLYWYLQNLGQGPELLIRYENEEAVDDSQLPKDRFSAERLKGVDSTLKIQPAELGDSAVYLCASSLGGDYTGELFFGEGSRLTVL.

The CDR3 is CASSEDSGGDSGANVLTF. CDR3 nucleotides: TGTGCCAGCAGTGAAGATAGCGGGGGGGACTCTGGGGCCAACGTCCTGACTTTC. J is TRBJ2-6 and V is TRBV2, with 11 bases lining up with TRBD2. Germline V lookup: CDR1 SNHLY, CDR2 FYNNEI. The CDR3 contains 18 residues. After removal of 1 base from V and 0 bases from J, the junction contained 2 bases not matched to a gene.

This clonotype was detected only a few times. The rearrangement uses TRBV5-1 and TRBJ2-6; D gene unclear. V lost 3 bases, J lost 2 bases, and 12 bases lay in between. Germline CDR1 and CDR2: SGHRS and YFSETQ. The CDR3 consists of 16 residues. The CDR3 coding sequence is TGCGCCAGCAGCTCAGTAAGTCTGGCTGGGGCCAACGTCCTGACTTTC. Protein product: CASSSVSLAGANVLTF. Full variable domain (outside the CDR3, taken from reference TRBV5-1 and TRBJ2-6): KAGVTQTPRYLIKTRGQQVTLSCSPISGHRSVSWYQQTPGQGLQFLFEYFSETQRNKGNFPGRFSGRQFSNSRSEMNVSTLELGDSALYLCASSSVSLAGANVLTFGAGSRLTVL.